These T cell receptor beta chains were read from a single sample in a study of blood T cell repertoires in COVID-19. Clones were read by immunoSEQ multiplex PCR, and TCRdb kept only the in-frame ones, dropping some. The sample has about 210,000 clones; around 85% are singletons. The sample was peripheral blood. The receptors shown here come from a man aged 60 to 75 with COVID-19, enrolled during active disease. CDR3s include the opening cysteine and the closing phenylalanine or tryptophan. Fields, in order: J gene, D gene, clone size, V gene, CDR3 DNA, CDR3 protein. A D gene is named only where the DNA matches it firmly. Clone size is stated in some rows and not others, as once, few, many or a class when expanded.

J: TRBJ1-6
D: -
size: -
V: TRBV4-3
DNA: TGCGCCAGCAGCCAAGCTGCGGGACGAAGGGATAATTCACCCCTCCACTTT
CDR3: CASSQAAGRRDNSPLHF

J: TRBJ1-5
D: TRBD1
size: -
V: TRBV7-6
DNA: TGTGCCAGCAGCTCAGGACAGGGAAGGCAGCCCCAGCATTTT
CDR3: CASSSGQGRQPQHF

J: TRBJ1-1
D: TRBD1
size: -
V: TRBV7-9
DNA: TGTGCCAGCAGCTTGACAGGGGCCACTGAAGCTTTCTTT
CDR3: CASSLTGATEAFF

J: TRBJ1-1
D: -
size: -
V: TRBV11-2
DNA: TGTGCCAGCAGCTCGATTCTACTTGAGGCGTACACTGAAGCTTTCTTT
CDR3: CASSSILLEAYTEAFF

J: TRBJ1-1
D: TRBD1
size: -
V: TRBV6-5
DNA: TGTGCCAGCAGGGCAGGGGGCGCGAACTCTGAAGCTTTCTTT
CDR3: CASRAGGANSEAFF

J: TRBJ1-1
D: -
size: -
V: TRBV21-1
DNA: TGTGCCAGCAGACTACAGGGCAAGAACACTGAAGCTTTCTTT
CDR3: CASRLQGKNTEAFF

J: TRBJ1-1
D: TRBD1
size: -
V: TRBV6-1
DNA: TGTGCCAGCAGTGAAGCGGGGACAGGGAAAATCGGAGCTTTCTTT
CDR3: CASSEAGTGKIGAFF

J: TRBJ2-1
D: TRBD1
size: -
V: TRBV7-2
DNA: TGTGCCAGCAGCCCGACAGGGAGTAGCAGTGAGCAGTTCTTC
CDR3: CASSPTGSSSEQFF

J: TRBJ2-5
D: -
size: once
V: TRBV5-4
DNA: TGTGCCAGCAGTCTTGACGGGATACAAGAGACCCAGTACTTC
CDR3: CASSLDGIQETQYF

J: TRBJ1-6
D: TRBD1
size: -
V: TRBV28
DNA: TGTGCCAGCAGTTCATACAGGGGGCGTGATTCACCCCTCCACTTT
CDR3: CASSSYRGRDSPLHF

J: TRBJ2-1
D: -
size: -
V: TRBV20-1
DNA: TGCAGTGCTTCGACTAGGGGTCCGCAGTTCTTC
CDR3: CSASTRGPQFF

J: TRBJ2-1
D: TRBD2
size: once
V: TRBV6-5
DNA: TGTGCCAGCAGTTCGGACGGGGGGGCCTACAATGAGCAGTTCTTC
CDR3: CASSSDGGAYNEQFF

J: TRBJ2-1
D: TRBD2
size: -
V: TRBV29-1
DNA: TGCAGCGTGCAGCGGGAGACCAATGAGCAGTTCTTC
CDR3: CSVQRETNEQFF

J: TRBJ1-6
D: TRBD1
size: -
V: TRBV18
DNA: TGTGCCAGCTCACCAGGGACAGCCTATAATTCACCCCTCCACTTT
CDR3: CASSPGTAYNSPLHF

J: TRBJ1-6
D: TRBD1
size: few
V: TRBV27
DNA: TGTGCCAGCACCTTGGGACAGGGTACTTCACCCCTCCACTTT
CDR3: CASTLGQGTSPLHF

J: TRBJ1-5
D: TRBD1
size: -
V: TRBV6-5
DNA: TGTGCCAGCAGCATGACAGGGACCGGCAATCAGCCCCAGCATTTT
CDR3: CASSMTGTGNQPQHF

J: TRBJ2-4
D: -
size: -
V: TRBV2
DNA: TGTGCCAGCAGGGCCTCCCGCTTCTCCGACATTCAGTACTTC
CDR3: CASRASRFSDIQYF

J: TRBJ2-7
D: TRBD1
size: -
V: TRBV7-9
DNA: TGTGCCAGCAGCTTCGGGGACAGGGGCGAGCAGTACTTC
CDR3: CASSFGDRGEQYF

J: TRBJ1-1
D: TRBD1
size: -
V: TRBV19
DNA: TGTGCCAGTAGTAGCCGGACAGGGGGTAGGACTGAAGCTTTCTTT
CDR3: CASSSRTGGRTEAFF

J: TRBJ1-2
D: -
size: -
V: TRBV28
DNA: TGTGCCAGCTTAATCCGAGCAGGCGCGGGAGGCTACACCTTC
CDR3: CASLIRAGAGGYTF

J: TRBJ1-1
D: -
size: -
V: TRBV10-2
DNA: TGCGCCAGCAGCCGAGGGATGCAGAACACTGAAGCTTTCTTT
CDR3: CASSRGMQNTEAFF

J: TRBJ2-2
D: -
size: -
V: TRBV7-9
DNA: TGTGCCAGCAGCTTAGATTCTGTTTCCGGGGAGCTGTTTTTT
CDR3: CASSLDSVSGELFF

J: TRBJ1-6
D: -
size: -
V: TRBV9
DNA: TGTGCCAGCAGCGTAGAACAGGGTCTCTCACCCCTCCACTTT
CDR3: CASSVEQGLSPLHF

J: TRBJ1-5
D: -
size: once
V: TRBV4-1
DNA: TGCGCCAGCAGCCAAGATGAGGGGAGGCAGCCCCAGCATTTT
CDR3: CASSQDEGRQPQHF

J: TRBJ2-3
D: TRBD1
size: -
V: TRBV11-3
DNA: TGTGCCAGCAGCTTCTTAGTCAGGGGGCCTAGCACAGATACGCAGTATTTT
CDR3: CASSFLVRGPSTDTQYF

J: TRBJ2-3
D: -
size: -
V: TRBV7-2
DNA: TGTGCCAGCAGCTTAAGCAGGGCTACGCAGTATTTT
CDR3: CASSLSRATQYF

J: TRBJ1-5
D: -
size: few
V: TRBV5-1
DNA: TGCGCCAGCAGCCCAGGGACAATTTGGGCCAATCAGCCCCAGCATTTT
CDR3: CASSPGTIWANQPQHF

J: TRBJ2-1
D: TRBD1
size: -
V: TRBV4-1
DNA: TGCGCCAGCAGCCACACAGGGGATGGCAATGAGCAGTTCTTC
CDR3: CASSHTGDGNEQFF

J: TRBJ2-4
D: TRBD2
size: -
V: TRBV5-4
DNA: TGTGCCAGCTCCGAGGCTAGCGGGAGGGTAACAAACATTCAGTACTTC
CDR3: CASSEASGRVTNIQYF

J: TRBJ1-5
D: -
size: -
V: TRBV19
DNA: TGTGCCAGTAGTATCCCTCACGGGAGCAATCAGCCCCAGCATTTT
CDR3: CASSIPHGSNQPQHF

J: TRBJ2-1
D: TRBD2
size: -
V: TRBV25-1
DNA: TGTGCCAGCAGTAGACCTAGCGGAGCCTACAATGAGCAGTTCTTC
CDR3: CASSRPSGAYNEQFF

J: TRBJ1-1
D: -
size: -
V: TRBV10-2
DNA: TGCGCCGGATCAGGGACTAGGAACACTGAAGCTTTCTTT
CDR3: CAGSGTRNTEAFF

J: TRBJ2-3
D: TRBD2
size: -
V: TRBV5-4
DNA: TGTGCCAGCAGCCCCGGGACTAGCGGATTTTATACGCAGTATTTT
CDR3: CASSPGTSGFYTQYF

J: TRBJ1-2
D: TRBD1
size: -
V: TRBV28
DNA: TGTGCCAGCAGCCGACAGGGCGGATATGGCTACACCTTC
CDR3: CASSRQGGYGYTF

J: TRBJ2-1
D: TRBD2
size: -
V: TRBV7-3
DNA: TGTGCCAGCAGCTCCACCGGACTAGCGGGATCGGATGAGCAGTTCTTC
CDR3: CASSSTGLAGSDEQFF

J: TRBJ2-7
D: -
size: -
V: TRBV29-1
DNA: TGCAGCGTTGAGAGTGCAGGGGACCACGAGCAGTACTTC
CDR3: CSVESAGDHEQYF

J: TRBJ2-1
D: TRBD2
size: -
V: TRBV4-1
DNA: TGCGCCAGCAGCCCCTTAGCGGGAGTAAACAATGAGCAGTTCTTC
CDR3: CASSPLAGVNNEQFF

J: TRBJ1-6
D: TRBD1
size: -
V: TRBV2
DNA: TGTGCCAGCAGTTACGGACAGGGGGCAAATAATTCACCCCTCCACTTT
CDR3: CASSYGQGANNSPLHF

J: TRBJ2-2
D: TRBD1
size: -
V: TRBV9
DNA: TGTGCCAGCAGCGCAGGACAGGGGGTTGGTTACACCGGGGAGCTGTTTTTT
CDR3: CASSAGQGVGYTGELFF

J: TRBJ1-4
D: TRBD1
size: -
V: TRBV5-1
DNA: TGCGCCAGCAGCTTGGCCGGGACAGGGGTTGAAAAACTGTTTTTT
CDR3: CASSLAGTGVEKLFF

J: TRBJ2-1
D: TRBD2
size: -
V: TRBV30
DNA: TGTGCCTGGAGTGACCTAGCGGGGCCTTACAATGAGCAGTTCTTC
CDR3: CAWSDLAGPYNEQFF

J: TRBJ2-2
D: TRBD1
size: -
V: TRBV4-2
DNA: TGTGCCAGCAGCCAACCGGGACAGGGAAACACCGGGGAGCTGTTTTTT
CDR3: CASSQPGQGNTGELFF

J: TRBJ2-2
D: TRBD2
size: -
V: TRBV28
DNA: TGTGCCAGCAGCCCAAAGGGTCCGGGCGGGGGGAACACCGGGGAGCTGTTTTTT
CDR3: CASSPKGPGGGNTGELFF

J: TRBJ1-2
D: -
size: once
V: TRBV2
DNA: TGTGCCAGCAGGGAGGATGGCTACACCTTC
CDR3: CASREDGYTF

J: TRBJ1-6
D: -
size: -
V: TRBV2
DNA: TGTGCCAGCAGTGATCCCTCAGGGGCATCACCCCTCCACTTT
CDR3: CASSDPSGASPLHF

J: TRBJ1-2
D: -
size: -
V: TRBV3-1/TRBV3-2
DNA: TGTGCCAGCAGCCAAGAAGGGGGATCCTATGGCTACACCTTC
CDR3: CASSQEGGSYGYTF